A selection of T cell receptor beta chains follows, all from one sample in a study of vaccination and CD4 T cells after COVID-19. These receptors have no known antigen. TCRdb used MiXCR to reprocess the PCR reads, holding one entry per CDR3 protein. The table lists roughly 10,000 distinct CDR3 sequences, about 28% of them singletons. Here the sequenced sample was CD4+ T cells from blood, cultured in vitro, taken after SARS-CoV-2 vaccination. Source of these receptors: a human donor who had recovered from COVID-19. Each CDR3 is given with its conserved first and last residue. D genes are given only for firm matches. Clone size is not always given. Where it is, it says once, few, many or a class for expanded clones.

d_call	clone_size	j_call	v_call	cdr3_aa	cdr3_nt
.	few	TRBJ1-2	TRBV7-2	CASSPLRGTNGYTF	TGTGCCAGCAGCCCACTTCGGGGTACCAATGGCTACACCTTC
.	few	TRBJ1-1	TRBV7-9	CASSLARQDGAFF	TGTGCCAGCAGCTTAGCGAGACAGGACGGAGCTTTCTTT
.	few	TRBJ2-5	TRBV15	CATTPGGRGETQYF	TGTGCCACCACCCCAGGGGGGCGCGGAGAGACCCAGTACTTC
.	once	TRBJ2-1	TRBV7-3	CASSQQRANYNEQFF	TGTGCCAGCAGCCAGCAGCGGGCGAACTACAATGAGCAGTTCTTC
TRBD1	few	TRBJ2-4	TRBV4-1	CASSQEGQGANIQYF	TGCGCCAGCAGCCAAGAGGGACAGGGGGCGAACATTCAGTACTTC
TRBD2	.	TRBJ2-6	TRBV20-1	CSALLAGVLSGANVLTF	TGCAGTGCTCTTCTAGCGGGAGTCTTGTCTGGGGCCAACGTCCTGACTTTC
TRBD1	few	TRBJ2-5	TRBV6-5	CASSYTPTGQETQYF	TGTGCCAGCAGTTATACCCCGACAGGGCAAGAGACCCAGTACTTC
TRBD1	.	TRBJ1-6	TRBV23-1	CASSALRGTAHNSPLHF	TGCGCCAGCAGTGCTCTCCGTGGGACAGCCCATAATTCACCCCTCCACTTT
.	.	TRBJ1-1	TRBV7-2	CASRLGQLMNTEAFF	TGTGCCAGCAGACTCGGACAATTAATGAACACTGAAGCTTTCTTT
.	few	TRBJ1-5	TRBV12-3/TRBV12-4	CASSQTAPNQPQHF	TGTGCCAGCAGTCAGACAGCCCCCAATCAGCCCCAGCATTTT
TRBD1	few	TRBJ1-5	TRBV7-8	CASSGGQGSNQPQHF	TGTGCCAGCAGCGGTGGACAGGGAAGCAATCAGCCCCAGCATTTT
.	.	TRBJ2-3	TRBV12-3/TRBV12-4	CASSSDTQYF	TGTGCCAGCAGTTCTGATACGCAGTATTTT
TRBD1	.	TRBJ1-5	TRBV19	CASSIEGQADQPQHF	TGTGCCAGTAGTATAGAGGGACAGGCCGATCAGCCCCAGCATTTT
.	.	TRBJ1-6	TRBV2	CASRVGGWIGYGSPLHF	TGTGCCAGCAGAGTGGGGGGCTGGATTGGGTACGGTTCACCCCTCCACTTT
.	.	TRBJ2-6	TRBV5-1	CASSSMNSGANVLTF	TGCGCCAGCAGCTCGATGAATTCTGGGGCCAACGTCCTGACTTTC
.	.	TRBJ1-1	TRBV28	CASSPPTGGTNTEAFF	TGTGCCAGCAGTCCCCCGACAGGAGGGACGAACACTGAAGCTTTCTTT
.	.	TRBJ2-2	TRBV10-1	CASSGRTNQLPNTGELFF	TGCGCCAGCAGTGGTAGGACGAACCAACTCCCGAACACCGGGGAGCTGTTTTTT
.	.	TRBJ2-7	TRBV27	CASSLWAGSSYEQYF	TGTGCCAGCAGTTTATGGGCAGGGAGCTCCTACGAGCAGTACTTC
.	.	TRBJ2-3	TRBV19	CASRWAASGRGDTQYF	TGTGCCAGTAGATGGGCGGCAAGCGGGCGTGGAGATACGCAGTATTTT
TRBD2	few	TRBJ2-7	TRBV15	CATSRGEGYEQYF	TGTGCCACCAGCAGGGGGGAGGGCTACGAGCAGTACTTC
.	few	TRBJ2-7	TRBV27	CATSRGTSYEQYF	TGTGCCACAAGTCGGGGCACCTCCTACGAGCAGTACTTC
.	medium-sized	TRBJ1-3	TRBV7-2	CASSFYLEDTIYF	TGTGCCAGCAGCTTTTACTTGGAAGACACCATATATTTT
.	few	TRBJ1-5	TRBV24-1	CATSDLAYQPQHF	TGTGCCACCAGTGATTTAGCCTATCAGCCCCAGCATTTT
.	.	TRBJ1-5	TRBV6-5	CASSYSFNQPQHF	TGTGCCAGCAGTTACAGCTTCAATCAGCCCCAGCATTTT
TRBD1	.	TRBJ1-6	TRBV27	CASSFILLTGKSSPLNF	TGTGCCAGCAGTTTCATACTCCTGACAGGGAAGAGTTCACCCCTCAACTTT
.	.	TRBJ2-7	TRBV7-3	CASSLNSGPPYEQYF	TGTGCCAGCAGCTTAAATTCCGGACCCCCATACGAGCAGTACTTC
TRBD1	.	TRBJ1-2	TRBV6-1	CASSLQGALLGNGYTF	TGTGCCAGCAGCTTACAGGGGGCCCTGCTGGGAAATGGCTACACCTTC
.	.	TRBJ2-7	TRBV6-2/TRBV6-3	CASSQPPGTRYEQYF	TGTGCCAGCAGTCAACCGCCGGGAACGCGATACGAGCAGTACTTC
.	.	TRBJ2-7	TRBV21-1	CASVKKQDRGPYEQYF	TGTGCCAGCGTCAAGAAACAGGACAGGGGACCCTACGAGCAGTACTTC
TRBD1	.	TRBJ1-2	TRBV6-2/TRBV6-3	CASSHPWTGANYGYTF	TGTGCCAGCAGTCACCCTTGGACAGGGGCTAACTATGGCTACACCTTC
TRBD1	.	TRBJ1-6	TRBV6-1	CASSGGTANSPLHF	TGTGCCAGCAGTGGGGGGACAGCTAATTCACCCCTCCACTTT
.	.	TRBJ2-1	TRBV20-1	CSASGDSYNEQFF	TGCAGTGCTAGTGGCGACAGCTACAATGAGCAGTTCTTC
.	.	TRBJ2-3	TRBV7-2	CASSLVRTDTQYF	TGTGCCAGCAGCTTAGTACGCACAGATACGCAGTATTTT